These 8 T cell receptor beta chains came from one sample sequenced in a study of control samples from healthy donors and cancer patients. Sequenced by immunoSEQ multiplex PCR; TCRdb stores in-frame clones only, minus some. The repertoire holds around 71,000 clones, with 90% as singletons. The sample consisted of PBMCs. These receptors were obtained from a woman aged 45-65 years with colorectal cancer.

This clone was counted a single time. CDR3 sequence: CASSQDWENQETQYF. CDR3 bases: TGTGCCAGCAGCCAAGATTGGGAGAACCAAGAGACCCAGTACTTC. This chain connects TRBV14 to TRBJ2-5, with D possibly matching TRBD2 (5 bases). This CDR3 has 15 residues. CDR1 is SGHDN, CDR2 FVKESK, per germline. V lost 0 bases and J lost 0, with 8 bases in between.

This clone was detected only a few times. The chain employs TRBV18 and TRBJ2-5; D not resolved. CDR1 is KGHSH and CDR2 is LQKENI in the germline V gene. This CDR3 comprises 15 residues. V was shortened by 3 bases and J by 0 bases, with 11 bases between the two germline ends. CDR3 amino acids: CASSPLTADQETQYF. CDR3 in DNA: TGTGCCAGCTCACCTTTGACGGCGGACCAAGAGACCCAGTACTTC.

The chain recombines TRBV28 with TRBJ2-5, with 10 positions matching TRBD2. The germline gives CDR1 MDHEN, CDR2 SYDVKM. The junction had 18 bases not matched to a gene; V was cut back by 2 bases and J by 0 bases. This CDR3 spans 21 amino acids. The CDR3 spells CASSLGLSEREGLPYQETQYF. CDR3 nucleotides: TGTGCCAGCAGTTTAGGGCTTTCTGAGCGGGAGGGCCTCCCGTACCAAGAGACCCAGTACTTC.

The CDR3, as DNA: TGTGCCAGCAGTGGGACGACAGGGCTCCGGGGCAATCAGCCCCAGCATTTT. Amino acids: CASSGTTGLRGNQPQHF. The rearrangement uses TRBV6-1 and TRBJ1-5; the match to TRBD1 covers 7 bases. J was trimmed by 2 bases and V by 4 bases; bases with no gene match: 11. The length of the CDR3 is 17 residues. Germline V gene lookup returns CDR1 MNHNS and CDR2 SASEGT.

This clone showed up just a few times. This chain links TRBV5-4 with TRBJ2-3, with D possibly being TRBD1 (5 bases). The germline V gene encodes CDR1 SGHNT and CDR2 YYREEE (reference sequence). Trimming left V 0 bases short and J 2 bases short, with 16 bases between. This CDR3 comprises 17 residues. The CDR3 DNA reads TGTGCCAGCAGCTTGGCCTTTCGACAGAAGAACACAGATACGCAGTATTTT. Translation: CASSLAFRQKNTDTQYF.

The J gene is TRBJ1-2, the V gene TRBV30, with a possible D match to TRBD1 (5 bases). This CDR3 spans 16 amino acids. With 3 bases removed from V and 4 bases from J, the gap between germline ends came to 21 bases. Germline assignment: CDR1 GTSNPN and CDR2 SVGIG (reference sequence). The CDR3 DNA reads as TGTGCCTGGAGCTCTACTTTTTGGGGCTCGGGCTATGGCTACACCTTC. Translation gives CAWSSTFWGSGYGYTF.

This rearrangement joins TRBV18 to TRBJ2-3; D might be TRBD2 (7 bases). The CDR3 is made up of 20 amino acids. Trimming removed 3 bases from V and 2 bases from J, with 27 bases in between. CDR1 and CDR2 from the germline V gene are KGHSH and LQKENI. CDR3 sequence reads: CASSPLGALRGGGVTDTQYF. The CDR3 DNA sequence: TGTGCCAGCTCACCTCTCGGAGCCCTACGAGGAGGGGGGGTCACAGATACGCAGTATTTT. Together with reference TRBV18 and TRBJ2-3, the CDR3 gives the full variable domain: NAGVMQNPRHLVRRRGQEARLRCSPMKGHSHVYWYRQLPEEGLKFMVYLQKENIIDESGMPKERFSAEFPKEGPSILRIQQVVRGDSAAYFCASSPLGALRGGGVTDTQYFGPGTRLTVL.

The rearrangement joins TRBV3-1 (or the pseudogene TRBV3-2) to TRBJ2-6; D not certain. Germline lookup yields CDR1 LGHDT and CDR2 YNNKEL (reference sequence). This CDR3 is built from 15 residues. V was cut by 1 base and J by 2 bases, with 6 bases left in between. CDR3 nucleotides: TGTGCCAGCAGCCAAGGCCCCGCTGGGGCCAACGTCCTGACTTTC. Protein: CASSQGPAGANVLTF.